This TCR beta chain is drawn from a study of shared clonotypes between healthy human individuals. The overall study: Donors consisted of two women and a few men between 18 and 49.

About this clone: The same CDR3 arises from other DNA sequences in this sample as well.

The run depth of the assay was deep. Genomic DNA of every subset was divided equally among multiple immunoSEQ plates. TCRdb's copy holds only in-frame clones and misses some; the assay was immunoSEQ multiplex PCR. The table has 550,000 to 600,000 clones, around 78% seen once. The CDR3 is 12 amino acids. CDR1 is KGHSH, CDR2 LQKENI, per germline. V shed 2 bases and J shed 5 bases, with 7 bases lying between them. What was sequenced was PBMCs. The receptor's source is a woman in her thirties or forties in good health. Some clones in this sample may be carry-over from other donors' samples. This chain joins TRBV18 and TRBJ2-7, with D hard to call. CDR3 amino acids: CASSPSGHEQYF. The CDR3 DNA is TGTGCCAGCTCACCAAGTGGTCACGAGCAGTACTTC.